The T cell receptor (beta chain) under discussion was sequenced for a study of blood T cell repertoires in COVID-19. Whole-study context: There were acute and convalescent COVID-19 samples, and they came from the United States, Italy and Spain. PBMCs, B-cell-depleted T cells, or T cells were the source of the cDNA or gDNA that made up the material.

This clone has just one count. Germline loops: CDR1 SGHRS, CDR2 YFSETQ. The CDR3 runs 18 residues. With V trimmed by 2 bases and J by 5 bases, 8 bases remained unmatched. Original processing notes: Reference gene primers were amplified, and this amplification served to estimate nucleated cell counts. Measured with immunoSEQ multiplex PCR; TCRdb has only the in-frame clones, and not every one. That table furnishes V, J and clone size, whereas the DNA furnished D and trimming. The sample holds 150,000 to 200,000 clones, 70% to 90% seen once. V and J are TRBV5-1 and TRBJ2-2; 14 nucleotides agree with TRBD2. This TCR came from a woman in her thirties with active or convalescent COVID-19. The source material was peripheral blood. CDR3 bases: TGCGCCAGCAGCTTCCGAGGACTAGCGGGAGGAGGAACCGGGGAGCTGTTTTTT. It codes for CASSFRGLAGGGTGELFF.